This passage covers 31 T cell receptor beta chains from one sample sequenced in a study of response to subunit inactivated influenza vaccine. One entry per CDR3 protein, called by TCRdb with MiXCR from the RT-PCR reads. The sample includes 300,000 to 350,000 distinct CDR3 sequences, about a fifth of them seen just once. The material was PBMCs from blood, obtained 21 months after vaccination. Source of these receptors: a man in his fifties or sixties who received an inactivated influenza vaccine.

The chain is built from TRBV6-1 and TRBJ2-3; maybe TRBD1 (6 bases). The germline V gene encodes CDR1 MNHNS and CDR2 SASEGT. The CDR3 covers 13 residues. V was trimmed by 7 bases and J by 7 bases, leaving 15 bases between them. DNA of the CDR3: TGTGCCAGCAACCTCGGACAGTCCTATACGCAGTATTTT. Translated, it gives CASNLGQSYTQYF.

V is TRBV5-1 and J is TRBJ2-3, with TRBD1 matching 7 bases. Trimming removed 1 base from V and 4 bases from J; junction bases left unmatched: 6. The length of the CDR3 is 15 residues. Germline assignment: CDR1 SGHRS and CDR2 YFSETQ. The CDR3 nucleotides read TGCGCCAGCAGCTTGTGGACAGGATCCCCAGATACGCAGTATTTT. Protein product: CASSLWTGSPDTQYF.

This clonotype has just a few counts. The chain joins TRBV12-3 or TRBV12-4 to TRBJ1-5, with D unresolved. This CDR3 contains 12 residues. The V gene lost 8 bases and the J gene lost 4 bases, with 9 bases spanning the gap. The CDR3 spells CASSTVNQPQHF. The DNA for the CDR3 is TGTGCCAGCTCTACAGTTAATCAGCCCCAGCATTTT.

V usage is TRBV29-1 and J usage is TRBJ1-1; D uncertain. The germline gives CDR1 SQVTM, CDR2 ANQGSEA. The CDR3 contains 11 residues. Trimming cost V 4 bases and J 5 bases, with 8 bases left between them. The chain's CDR3 is CSVAVATEAFF. The DNA for the CDR3 is TGCAGCGTTGCTGTGGCGACTGAAGCTTTCTTT.

The chain couples TRBV10-3 to TRBJ2-1, with 8 bases fitting TRBD1. This CDR3 spans 13 amino acids. V was clipped by 11 bases and J by 5 bases; unmatched bases: 8. CDR1 and CDR2 (germline): ENHRY, SYGVKD. The CDR3 sequence is CASPDREDNEQFF. The CDR3 nucleotides are TGTGCCTCACCGGACAGGGAGGACAATGAGCAGTTCTTC.

This chain joins TRBV28 and TRBJ1-2, with D perhaps matching TRBD1 (6 bases). This CDR3 comprises 16 residues. The germline V and J ends were trimmed by 6 bases and 0 bases, with 17 bases remaining between them. Germline CDR1 is MDHEN and CDR2 is SYDVKM. This CDR3 reads CASRQGPEGSNYGYTF. The CDR3 DNA sequence: TGTGCCAGCAGACAGGGCCCCGAAGGTTCTAACTATGGCTACACCTTC.

This clonotype was picked up a small number of times. This chain links TRBV5-6 with TRBJ2-5; 7 bases map to TRBD2. The CDR3 has 14 amino acids. J was trimmed by 3 bases and V by 1 base; bases with no gene match: 3. Germline-derived CDR1 and CDR2 are SGHDT and YYEEEE. The CDR3 nucleotides are TGTGCCAGCAGCTTGCCGAGCGGGGAAGAGACCCAGTACTTC. It yields the protein CASSLPSGEETQYF.

This clonotype was counted only a few times. This chain uses TRBV5-5 with TRBJ1-2; a weak D match, TRBD1 (6 bases). Germline lookup yields CDR1 SGHKS and CDR2 YYEKEE (reference sequence). Trimming left V 0 bases short and J 3 bases short, with 9 bases between. CDR3 length equals 14 residues. CDR3 in amino acids: CASSLGTDYYGYTF. The DNA of the CDR3 is TGTGCCAGCAGCTTGGGGACAGATTACTATGGCTACACCTTC.

The rearrangement joins TRBV5-1 to TRBJ2-1; D is possibly TRBD1 (5 bases). The CDR3 sequence is 13 residues long. CDR1 and CDR2 (germline): SGHRS, YFSETQ. V lost 0 bases and J 15 bases, leaving 16 bases between the germline ends. In nucleotides, the CDR3 is TGCGCCAGCAGCTTGGGGACCCAGGGCCGAATGTTCTTC. The encoded protein is CASSLGTQGRMFF. Supplemented by reference TRBV5-1 and TRBJ2-1, the full variable domain reads KAGVTQTPRYLIKTRGQQVTLSCSPISGHRSVSWYQQTPGQGLQFLFEYFSETQRNKGNFPGRFSGRQFSNSRSEMNVSTLELGDSALYLCASSLGTQGRMFFGPGTRLTVL.

The chain carries TRBV7-3 and TRBJ2-2; either TRBD1 or TRBD2 may supply D (6 bases each). Trimming cost V 6 bases and J 4 bases, with 15 bases left between them. From germline, CDR1 is SGHTA and CDR2 FQGTGA. The CDR3 is made up of 15 amino acids. The CDR3 coding sequence is TGTGCCAGCAGTAATTCGGGGGCATTCACCGGGGAGCTGTTTTTT. Translated: CASSNSGAFTGELFF.

This clonotype was seen a handful of times. V gene TRBV28 combines with J gene TRBJ1-2; no clear D. V was shortened by 8 bases and J by 5 bases, with 6 bases between the two germline ends. Germline V gene sequence: CDR1 MDHEN, CDR2 SYDVKM. There are 10 residues in the CDR3. In DNA, the CDR3 is TGTGCCAGCTTCCAGTATGGCTACACCTTC. Protein sequence: CASFQYGYTF.

The rearrangement links TRBV7-9 to TRBJ1-6; no definite D call. Germline assignment: CDR1 SEHNR and CDR2 FQNEAQ (reference sequence). The CDR3 spans 16 residues. The V end lost 5 bases, the J end lost 7 bases, and 18 bases lay between the germline ends. The CDR3 bases are TGTGCCAGCAGCCCTCCCCTGAGTAGCCTCAATTCACCCCTCCACTTT. It translates to CASSPPLSSLNSPLHF.

The V and J genes are TRBV7-2 and TRBJ1-5; no clear D. With 1 base removed from V and 9 bases from J, the gap between germline ends came to 10 bases. The germline gives CDR1 SGHTA, CDR2 FQGNSA. The CDR3 loop spans 13 amino acids. The CDR3: CASSLGVDLPQHF. CDR3 nucleotides: TGTGCCAGCAGCTTAGGGGTTGACTTGCCCCAGCATTTT.

The sample holds one count of this clonotype. V is TRBV18 and J is TRBJ2-3; 7 bases are shared with TRBD1. After removal of 0 bases from V and 1 base from J, the junction contained 7 bases not matched to a gene. CDR1 and CDR2 (germline): KGHSH, LQKENI. This CDR3 comprises 17 residues. The CDR3 DNA is TGTGCCAGCTCACCACCGTTAGGGGGCGAGGGCACAGATACGCAGTATTTT. Residues: CASSPPLGGEGTDTQYF. Combining the CDR3 with reference TRBV18 and TRBJ2-3 gives the whole variable domain NAGVMQNPRHLVRRRGQEARLRCSPMKGHSHVYWYRQLPEEGLKFMVYLQKENIIDESGMPKERFSAEFPKEGPSILRIQQVVRGDSAAYFCASSPPLGGEGTDTQYFGPGTRLTVL.

The genes are TRBV7-2 and TRBJ2-3; no definite D call. The CDR3 totals 14 residues. Trimming shortened V by 1 base and J by 2 bases, and 7 bases separated the two germline ends. Germline CDR1 and CDR2: SGHTA and FQGNSA. CDR3 in amino acids: CASSLDRYTDTQYF. DNA for the CDR3: TGTGCCAGCAGCTTAGACAGATACACAGATACGCAGTATTTT.

This sequence joins TRBV20-1 and TRBJ1-2, with 7 bases matching TRBD1. The CDR3 totals 15 residues. Germline V gene data show CDR1 as DFQATT and CDR2 as SNEGSKA (reference sequence). The trim removed 1 base at V and 2 bases at J, leaving 7 bases unmatched. The CDR3 loop reads CSARGGGQNNYGYTF. The CDR3 DNA follows: TGCAGTGCTAGAGGGGGGGGACAGAACAACTATGGCTACACCTTC.

The V and J genes are TRBV10-3 and TRBJ1-1, with D maybe TRBD1 (6 bases). The CDR3 covers 14 residues. Germline-derived CDR1 and CDR2 are ENHRY and SYGVKD. Trimming left V 4 bases short and J 3 bases short, with 12 bases between. CDR3 amino acids: CAISGSGADTEAFF. DNA for the CDR3: TGTGCCATCAGTGGCTCAGGGGCGGACACTGAAGCTTTCTTT.

The V and J genes are TRBV15 and TRBJ2-4; 7 bases are shared with TRBD1. The junction had 6 bases not matched to a gene; V was cut back by 4 bases and J by 0 bases. Germline V lookup: CDR1 LNHNV, CDR2 YYDKDF (reference sequence). The CDR3 runs 16 residues. The CDR3 DNA follows: TGTGCCACCAGCACCCAAGGGGGCTTAGCCAAAAACATTCAGTACTTC. Translating gives CATSTQGGLAKNIQYF.

This clonotype was counted between two and nine times. This chain links TRBV4-1 with TRBJ2-3; D gene uncertain. This CDR3 is built from 15 residues. With 1 base removed from V and 6 bases from J, the gap between germline ends came to 14 bases. Germline CDR1 MGHRA, CDR2 YSYEKL. The DNA of the CDR3 is TGCGCCAGCAGCCAAGTATCGATCGGTAGGGATACGCAGTATTTT. Translated, it gives CASSQVSIGRDTQYF.

Comment on this clonotype: At one of its ends the junction is not consistent with the germline gene, which may arise from a read error. V and J are TRBV6-5 and TRBJ1-1; D remains unclear. There are 14 residues in the CDR3. Germline V gives CDR1 MNHEY, CDR2 SVGAGI. CDR3 loop: CASSLEQRHTEALF. The CDR3 DNA reads as TGTGCCAGCAGTCTCGAACAGCGTCACACTGAAGCTTTATTT.

V and J are TRBV6-2 or TRBV6-3 and TRBJ1-2, with D unclear. V gave up 6 bases and J gave up 6 bases, with 20 bases separating them. The CDR3 totals 15 residues. Germline V lookup: CDR1 MNHEY, CDR2 SVGEGT. The CDR3 region is CASRQTGIWKDGYTF. In nucleotides, the CDR3 is TGTGCCAGCAGGCAGACCGGAATTTGGAAGGATGGCTACACCTTC.

The genes are TRBV27 and TRBJ1-5; D unclear. Germline V gene lookup returns CDR1 MNHEY and CDR2 SMNVEV (reference sequence). Trimming removed 8 bases from V and 0 bases from J, with 17 bases in between. The CDR3 has 16 residues. The CDR3 sequence: CASGPRALGSNQPQHF. In nucleotides, the CDR3 is TGTGCCAGCGGACCTCGGGCCCTGGGTAGCAATCAGCCCCAGCATTTT.

This clonotype was counted ten times or more. The chain joins TRBV27 to TRBJ1-6, with D perhaps matching TRBD1 (5 bases). Germline V gene lookup returns CDR1 MNHEY and CDR2 SMNVEV (reference sequence). The CDR3 is made up of 14 amino acids. Trimming removed 5 bases from V and 4 bases from J, with 9 bases in between. CDR3 sequence reads: CASSPRQYNSPLHF. As DNA, the CDR3 is TGTGCCAGCAGTCCAAGACAGTATAATTCACCCCTCCACTTT.

This clonotype was observed a handful of times. The V gene is TRBV3-1, the J gene TRBJ1-1; D gene unclear. Between the trimmed V and J ends, which lost 4 bases and 3 bases, there was a span of 12 bases. The CDR3 sequence is 14 residues long. Germline CDR1 reads LGHDT; CDR2 reads YNNKEL (reference sequence). Here the CDR3 DNA reads TGTGCCAGCAGCCTAGGCCCGAGGGACACTGAAGCTTTCTTT. It encodes CASSLGPRDTEAFF. Combining the CDR3 with reference TRBV3-1 and TRBJ1-1 gives the whole variable domain DTAVSQTPKYLVTQMGNDKSIKCEQNLGHDTMYWYKQDSKKFLKIMFSYNNKELIINETVPNRFSPKSPDKAHLNLHINSLELGDSAVYFCASSLGPRDTEAFFGQGTRLTVV.

The genes are TRBV5-1 and TRBJ1-1; 9 bases fit TRBD1. This CDR3 has 16 residues. V shed 2 bases and J 4 bases; nucleotides not matched to a gene: 9. CDR1 and CDR2 from the germline V gene are SGHRS and YFSETQ. The CDR3 protein is CASSLTGTGIGTEAFF. In nucleotides, the CDR3 is TGCGCCAGCAGCTTAACCGGGACAGGGATTGGCACTGAAGCTTTCTTT.

This clonotype was seen only a few times. The gene calls are TRBV10-3 and TRBJ1-1; 10 bases align to TRBD1. Germline assignment: CDR1 ENHRY and CDR2 SYGVKD. This CDR3 spans 13 amino acids. V shed 6 bases, J shed 8 bases, and the junction held 6 bases outside the gene matches. This chain's CDR3 is CAIRRTGGREAFF. The CDR3 bases are TGTGCCATCAGGAGGACAGGGGGTCGGGAAGCTTTCTTT.

This clonotype was observed a few times. Here the CDR3 reads CSVGQGDYGYTF. CDR3 in DNA: TGCAGCGTGGGACAGGGAGACTATGGCTACACCTTC. This chain links TRBV29-1 with TRBJ1-2, with TRBD1 identical over 9 bases. The CDR3 runs 12 residues. Looked up from germline, CDR1 is SQVTM and CDR2 is ANQGSEA. The ends lost 6 bases at V and 3 bases at J; junction bases unmatched: 2.

This clonotype has a count of ten or more. The J gene is TRBJ1-6, the V gene TRBV5-1; 8 bases agree with TRBD1. Per the germline V gene, CDR1 is SGHRS and CDR2 is YFSETQ. Unmatched junction bases numbered 6, after V lost 0 bases and J lost 10 bases. The CDR3 contains 15 residues. The CDR3 sequence is CASSLDGTGSSPLHF. As DNA, the CDR3 is TGCGCCAGCAGCTTGGATGGGACAGGCTCCTCACCCCTCCACTTT. Using reference TRBV5-1 and TRBJ1-6 for the parts outside the CDR3, the full variable domain is KAGVTQTPRYLIKTRGQQVTLSCSPISGHRSVSWYQQTPGQGLQFLFEYFSETQRNKGNFPGRFSGRQFSNSRSEMNVSTLELGDSALYLCASSLDGTGSSPLHFGNGTRLTVT.

In this sample, this clonotype turned up many times. The gene calls are TRBV4-3 and TRBJ1-6; D is ambiguous. Germline CDR1 LGHNA, CDR2 YSLEER. V lost 0 bases and J 7 bases, leaving 22 bases between the germline ends. The CDR3 totals 19 residues. The CDR3 DNA sequence: TGCGCCAGCAGCCAAGATTGGGTGGGTAGTAGGTCAAGAAATTCACCCCTCCACTTT. This codes for CASSQDWVGSRSRNSPLHF.

This clonotype was seen many times. The rearrangement uses TRBV4-2 and TRBJ1-4; perhaps TRBD1 as D (6 bases). The CDR3 contains 15 residues. Germline CDR1 LGHNA, CDR2 YNFKEQ. V dropped 3 bases and J dropped 6 bases, with 14 bases sitting between them. The CDR3 loop is CASSHWGQSDEKLFF. DNA of the CDR3: TGTGCCAGCAGCCATTGGGGACAATCAGATGAAAAACTGTTTTTT.

This clonotype showed up just a few times. The gene calls are TRBV2 and TRBJ1-1, with no clear D. CDR3 size: 13 residues. V lost 7 bases and J lost 5, with 14 bases in between. The germline V gene has CDR1 SNHLY and CDR2 FYNNEI. CDR3 residues: CASMIGEITEAFF. The DNA for the CDR3 is TGTGCCAGCATGATTGGGGAAATTACTGAAGCTTTCTTT.